The subject of this entry is one T cell receptor (beta chain). This record comes from a study of blood T cell repertoires in COVID-19. Study context: The United States, Italy and Spain were the sources of the acute and convalescent COVID-19 samples. Sample material is recorded as cDNA or gDNA derived from T cells, B-cell-depleted T cells, or PBMCs.

The CDR3 totals 11 residues. V lost 2 bases, J lost 2 bases, and 2 bases lay in between. Germline assignment: CDR1 SGHDT and CDR2 YYEEEE. Original methodology: Researchers report that nucleated cell counts were estimated from reference gene primer amplification. TCRdb's copy holds only in-frame clones and misses some; the assay was immunoSEQ multiplex PCR. The V and J calls and the clone size are those of that table, but D and trimming were determined from the DNA. Of more than 150,000 clones listed, about four fifths were seen once; the top ten hold 0.5% to 0.65%. This clonotype was sampled from a man between 60 and 75 years old with acute or convalescent COVID-19. The J gene is TRBJ2-7, the V gene TRBV5-6; D is unclear. Sequenced: peripheral blood. The DNA for the CDR3 is TGTGCCAGCAGCTTCACCTACGAGCAGTACTTC. It codes for CASSFTYEQYF. The complete variable domain, with remaining parts taken from reference TRBV5-6 and TRBJ2-7, reads DAGVTQSPTHLIKTRGQQVTLRCSPKSGHDTVSWYQQALGQGPQFIFQYYEEEERQRGNFPDRFSGHQFPNYSSELNVNALLLGDSALYLCASSFTYEQYFGPGTRLTVT.